The 27 T cell receptor beta chains presented below share a single source sample, sequenced in a study of T cell responses to AZD1222 COVID-19 vaccine. Produced via immunoSEQ multiplex PCR; TCRdb's table is partial and in-frame only. This sample yields roughly 96,000 clones, of which around nine tenths are seen a single time; over 10% belongs to the top ten. Sequenced here: peripheral blood, sampled 28 days after the second AZD1222 dose. These receptor sequences come from an adult who received the AZD1222 COVID-19 vaccine.

The chain employs TRBV5-3 and TRBJ1-5, with 9 nucleotides matching TRBD1. TRBV5-3 is assigned to the ORF class and has an uncertain function. Trimming took 4 bases from V and 6 from J; bases not matched to a gene: 23. CDR3 length: 20 amino acids. CDR3 DNA sequence: TGTGCCAGAAGCCGGAACCCGGGACAGGGTGGCAAACGAGGGGGTCAGCCCCAGCATTTT. It yields the protein CARSRNPGQGGKRGGQPQHF.

The CDR3 loop is CASSQTRPAQETQYF. DNA for the CDR3: TGTGCCAGCAGTCAGACTAGGCCAGCCCAAGAGACCCAGTACTTC. The rearrangement links TRBV2 to TRBJ2-5, with D possibly matching TRBD2 (6 bases). This CDR3 has 15 residues. Per the germline V gene, CDR1 is SNHLY and CDR2 is FYNNEI. V lost 5 bases and J 1 base, leaving 14 bases between the germline ends.

The chain has TRBV7-2 and TRBJ1-1; 10 bases are a match to TRBD1. The CDR3 runs to 16 residues. Germline values: CDR1 SGHTA, CDR2 FQGNSA. V shed 5 bases, J shed 1 base, and the junction held 7 bases outside the gene matches. The CDR3 DNA reads as TGTGCCAGCAGCCCGGGACAGGGGAGTGGGAACACTGAAGCTTTCTTT. Amino acids: CASSPGQGSGNTEAFF.

The rearrangement links TRBV11-3 to TRBJ2-7, with D possibly TRBD2 on 7 matching bases. Trimming cost V 0 bases and J 0 bases, with 18 bases left between them. Per the germline V gene, CDR1 is SGHNT and CDR2 is YENEEA. The CDR3 has 18 residues. CDR3 in amino acids: CASSLERGGGDSSYEQYF. DNA of the CDR3: TGTGCCAGCAGCTTAGAGCGGGGAGGGGGAGATAGCTCCTACGAGCAGTACTTC.

The gene calls are TRBV19 and TRBJ1-3, with D possibly TRBD1 on 5 matching bases. CDR1 and CDR2 (germline): LNHDA, SQIVND (reference sequence). The CDR3 consists of 13 residues. V lost 7 bases to trimming and J lost 0 bases, with 7 bases between them. The CDR3 loop is CASKTASGNTIYF. DNA of the CDR3: TGTGCCAGTAAGACAGCCTCTGGAAACACCATATATTTT.

The rearrangement uses TRBV24-1 and TRBJ2-3, with 11 nucleotides matching TRBD1. Germline-derived CDR1 and CDR2 are KGHDR and SFDVKD. V lost 9 bases and J lost 4; bases outside the gene matches: 2. This CDR3 spans 13 amino acids. The CDR3 sequence: CATGQGASDTQYF. CDR3 DNA sequence: TGTGCCACCGGACAGGGGGCTTCAGATACGCAGTATTTT.

This rearrangement joins TRBV11-3 to TRBJ2-1; D not certain. The V end was cut by 5 bases, the J end by 0 bases, with 14 bases between. Germline-derived CDR1 and CDR2 are SGHNT and YENEEA. This CDR3 has 16 amino acids. This chain's CDR3 is CASSDRQASSYNEQFF. The DNA of the CDR3 is TGTGCCAGCAGCGACCGTCAGGCGAGCTCCTACAATGAGCAGTTCTTC.

The chain links TRBV30 to TRBJ1-1; D remains ambiguous. This CDR3 contains 11 residues. The germline V and J ends were trimmed by 7 bases and 1 base, with 7 bases remaining between them. Germline V gives CDR1 GTSNPN, CDR2 SVGIG (reference sequence). The CDR3 loop reads CAFGRNTEAFF. Written as DNA, the CDR3 is TGTGCCTTTGGGAGGAACACTGAAGCTTTCTTT.

The CDR3 DNA follows: TGTGCCAGCAGCTTAGGGACAGGGGTAGGGTACGAGCAGTACTTC. Translated, it gives CASSLGTGVGYEQYF. The rearrangement joins TRBV11-3 to TRBJ2-7, with 9 bases aligning to TRBD1. V trimming: 1 base; J trimming: 4 bases; junction bases outside the gene matches: 5. Germline CDR1 SGHNT, CDR2 YENEEA. The CDR3 has 15 residues.

The genes are TRBV5-1 and TRBJ2-1, with D possibly being TRBD2 (5 bases). Germline CDR1 is SGHRS and CDR2 is YFSETQ. Trimming shortened V by 4 bases and J by 6 bases, and 23 bases separated the two germline ends. The CDR3 sequence is 17 residues long. CDR3 loop: CASSARVGGGGVNEQFF. The CDR3 DNA is TGCGCCAGCAGCGCGAGGGTAGGAGGTGGTGGAGTCAATGAGCAGTTCTTC.

This chain joins TRBV7-3 and TRBJ2-1, with 8 bases aligning to TRBD1. CDR1 is SGHTA and CDR2 is FQGTGA in the germline V gene. With V trimmed by 4 bases and J by 6 bases, 11 bases remained unmatched. The CDR3 loop spans 16 amino acids. The CDR3 coding sequence is TGTGCCAGCAGCTCCATGGACAGGGTGTTTGGCAATGAGCAGTTCTTC. It is translated as CASSSMDRVFGNEQFF.

Only a few counts were recorded for this clone. This chain connects TRBV11-1 to TRBJ1-1; TRBD1 matches 7 bases. The germline V gene has CDR1 SGHAT and CDR2 FQDESV (reference sequence). This CDR3 has 15 residues. V was clipped by 5 bases and J by 2 bases; unmatched bases: 8. DNA of the CDR3: TGTGCCAGCAGCCCCACAGGGGCCGTTAACACTGAAGCTTTCTTT. Translation gives CASSPTGAVNTEAFF.

J is TRBJ2-1 and V is TRBV5-4; 8 bases align to TRBD2. The trim removed 0 bases at V and 4 bases at J, leaving 6 bases unmatched. There are 16 residues in the CDR3. Germline V gene sequence: CDR1 SGHNT, CDR2 YYREEE (reference sequence). This chain's CDR3 is CASSLAGGTSYNEQFF. CDR3 nucleotides: TGTGCCAGCAGCTTGGCGGGGGGGACGTCATACAATGAGCAGTTCTTC.

V is TRBV9 and J is TRBJ1-1; D is perhaps TRBD1 (5 bases). The V and J ends lost 0 bases and 4 bases respectively, with 10 bases between them. Germline CDR1 and CDR2: SGDLS and YYNGEE. This CDR3 is 14 amino acids long. In DNA form, the CDR3 reads TGTGCCAGCAGCGTAGGGACTCAGGGCACTGAAGCTTTCTTT. Protein: CASSVGTQGTEAFF.

The genes are TRBV6-1 and TRBJ2-3, with 16 bases matching TRBD2. CDR1 and CDR2 from the germline V gene are MNHNS and SASEGT. The trim removed 0 bases at V and 6 bases at J, leaving 6 bases unmatched. This CDR3 has 18 amino acids. The CDR3 DNA sequence: TGTGCCAGCAGTGAAGCGCTTCTGGGACTAGCGGGGGGGGATACGCAGTATTTT. Protein product: CASSEALLGLAGGDTQYF.

The rearrangement uses TRBV11-2 and TRBJ2-3; TRBD1 matches 10 bases. With 8 bases clipped from V and 0 bases from J, the junction kept 11 bases outside the gene matches. The CDR3 spans 17 residues. From germline, CDR1 is SGHAT and CDR2 FQNNGV. CDR3 loop: CASVYGQGGISTDTQYF. For the CDR3, the DNA is TGTGCCAGCGTATATGGACAGGGGGGCATTAGCACAGATACGCAGTATTTT.

This clone was seen more than once but under ten times. V and J are TRBV19 and TRBJ1-1; tentatively, D is TRBD1 (5 bases). Germline CDR1 and CDR2: LNHDA and SQIVND (reference sequence). The ends were cut back, 3 bases at V and 8 bases at J, with 13 bases in the middle. The CDR3 spans 13 residues. The CDR3 is CASSIPLGGEAFF. The CDR3 DNA follows: TGTGCCAGTAGTATCCCCCTGGGGGGGGAAGCTTTCTTT.

The J gene is TRBJ1-1, the V gene TRBV6-5, with D perhaps TRBD1 (5 bases). This CDR3 has 12 residues. Trimming took 7 bases from V and 4 from J, leaving 10 bases between them. Germline lookup yields CDR1 MNHEY and CDR2 SVGAGI. This CDR3 reads CASKGSTTEAFF. DNA for the CDR3: TGTGCCAGCAAGGGGTCGACCACTGAAGCTTTCTTT.

This sequence joins TRBV19 and TRBJ2-3, with 8 bases matching TRBD2. The CDR3 has 16 amino acids. V lost 5 bases to trimming and J lost 4 bases; unmatched junction nucleotides: 11. Germline loops: CDR1 LNHDA, CDR2 SQIVND (reference sequence). The CDR3 bases are TGTGCCAGTAGTCCCACCCTTACGGGAGGGGCAGATACGCAGTATTTT. It is translated as CASSPTLTGGADTQYF.

The chain has TRBV7-9 and TRBJ2-2, with no clear D. V lost 8 bases to trimming and J lost 6 bases, with 10 bases between them. Germline V CDR1 and CDR2: SEHNR, FQNEAQ (reference sequence). This CDR3 has 12 amino acids. The CDR3 reads CASAILAGELFF. The CDR3 nucleotides are TGTGCCAGCGCGATTTTGGCCGGGGAGCTGTTTTTT.

Notes on this clone: The sample contains more than one DNA sequence encoding this CDR3. The V gene is TRBV18, the J gene TRBJ1-1; D may be TRBD1 (5 bases). Trimming took 3 bases from V and 1 from J, leaving 6 bases between them. This CDR3 spans 13 amino acids. Germline assignment: CDR1 KGHSH and CDR2 LQKENI. The CDR3 DNA is TGTGCCAGCTCACCTCAGGGGAACACTGAAGCTTTCTTT. Its protein is CASSPQGNTEAFF.

The V call is TRBV20-1, the J call TRBJ2-1, with D maybe TRBD1 (6 bases). The V and J ends lost 3 bases and 0 bases respectively, with 18 bases between them. CDR3 length: 17 amino acids. Germline assignment: CDR1 DFQATT and CDR2 SNEGSKA (reference sequence). CDR3 protein: CSASDGRQVSSYNEQFF. The CDR3 coding sequence is TGCAGTGCTAGTGATGGCCGACAGGTGAGCTCCTACAATGAGCAGTTCTTC.

The genes are TRBV9 and TRBJ1-6; 7 nucleotides agree with TRBD1. CDR1 SGDLS and CDR2 YYNGEE come from the germline V gene. Losses at the gene ends were 3 bases for V and 6 bases for J; bases not matched to a gene: 9. The CDR3 contains 16 residues. The CDR3 DNA reads as TGTGCCAGCAGCGCCCAGGGGGGGATCGGTAATTCACCCCTCCACTTT. It yields the protein CASSAQGGIGNSPLHF. Based on the CDR3 plus reference TRBV9 and TRBJ1-6, the full variable domain is DSGVTQTPKHLITATGQRVTLRCSPRSGDLSVYWYQQSLDQGLQFLIQYYNGEERAKGNILERFSAQQFPDLHSELNLSSLELGDSALYFCASSAQGGIGNSPLHFGNGTRLTVT.

This clone was recorded only once. V gene TRBV7-2 combines with J gene TRBJ1-1; 7 nucleotides match TRBD1. Germline V gene data show CDR1 as SGHTA and CDR2 as FQGNSA. CDR3 length: 15 residues. Unmatched junction bases numbered 3, after V lost 2 bases and J lost 0 bases. CDR3 nucleotides: TGTGCCAGCAGCTTAATGACAGGGATGAACACTGAAGCTTTCTTT. Translation gives CASSLMTGMNTEAFF. Complete variable domain (other parts from reference TRBV7-2 and TRBJ1-1): GAGVSQSPSNKVTEKGKDVELRCDPISGHTALYWYRQSLGQGLEFLIYFQGNSAPDKSGLPSDRFSAERTGGSVSTLTIQRTQQEDSAVYLCASSLMTGMNTEAFFGQGTRLTVV.

The chain carries TRBV7-3 and TRBJ2-2, with 7 bases identical to TRBD1. The length of the CDR3 is 16 residues. V lost 4 bases, J lost 7 bases, and 12 bases stayed unmatched. CDR1 SGHTA and CDR2 FQGTGA come from the germline V gene. The CDR3, as DNA: TGTGCCAGCAGCTCCTTCCCAGGGGGTAATGGCGGGGAGCTGTTTTTT. Protein product: CASSSFPGGNGGELFF.

The chain joins TRBV5-6 to TRBJ1-2, with D possibly being TRBD1 (5 bases). The length of the CDR3 is 15 residues. Germline CDR1 is SGHDT and CDR2 is YYEEEE. The ends were cut back, 1 base at V and 4 bases at J, with 14 bases in the middle. In DNA form, the CDR3 reads TGTGCCAGCAGCTTGCGCGTAGGGGAAGGCTATGGCTACACCTTC. Residues: CASSLRVGEGYGYTF.

This clone turned up a few times. The chain couples TRBV28 to TRBJ1-3; D ambiguous. Trimming shortened V by 2 bases and J by 0 bases, and 11 bases separated the two germline ends. The CDR3 is made up of 16 amino acids. Germline CDR1 reads MDHEN; CDR2 reads SYDVKM. CDR3 protein: CASSLPGLNSGNTIYF. The CDR3 nucleotides are TGTGCCAGCAGTTTACCAGGCCTCAACTCTGGAAACACCATATATTTT.